This T cell receptor (beta chain) was recovered during a study of regulatory T cells in long-lasting Graves disease. The time point is: persistent/refractory GD, antithyroid drugs over 5 years with positive TRAb. RNA from PBMCs was the source of the TCR library. Guidelines of the American Thyroid Association were used to diagnose Graves' disease. The study's findings and limits: The number of shared public clonotypes was higher in persistent patients (more than 2,500) than new patients (roughly 970). Persistent disease was associated with favored TRBV28 usage and with favored use of TRBJ1-2 and TRBJ2-5.

Investigators prepared the TCR beta libraries by applying iRepertoire HTBI primers and Arm-PCR of CDR3 regions. TCRdb re-analysed the multiplex PCR reads in MiXCR, keeping a single row per CDR3 protein. This sample has 350,000 to 450,000 distinct CDR3 sequences, with around 20% found just once. This clonotype was counted many times. What it binds is unknown. Germline CDR1 reads ENHRY; CDR2 reads SYGVKD. Deletions cut 4 bases from V and 4 bases from J, with 10 bases between. The CDR3 has 14 residues. The clonotype comes from a female donor with Graves disease. The sequencing used peripheral blood mononuclear cells (PBMCs), collected when the disease was refractory, from a patient treated with antithyroid drugs. The chain has TRBV10-3 and TRBJ2-2, with D unresolved. CDR3: CAISGPTSTGELFF. CDR3 DNA: TGTGCCATCAGTGGTCCTACCTCCACCGGGGAGCTGTTTTTT.